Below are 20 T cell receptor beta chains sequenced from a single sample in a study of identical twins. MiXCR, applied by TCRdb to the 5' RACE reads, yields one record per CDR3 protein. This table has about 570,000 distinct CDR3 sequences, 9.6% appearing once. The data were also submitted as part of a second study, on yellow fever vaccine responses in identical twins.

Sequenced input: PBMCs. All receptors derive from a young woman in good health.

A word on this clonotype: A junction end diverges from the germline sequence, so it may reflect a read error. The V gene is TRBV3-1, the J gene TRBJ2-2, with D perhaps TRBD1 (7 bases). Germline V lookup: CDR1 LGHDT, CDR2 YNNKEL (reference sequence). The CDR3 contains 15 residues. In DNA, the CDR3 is TGTGCCAGCAGCCATGCGGGACAGAGCACCGGGGGGCTGTTTTTT. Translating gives CASSHAGQSTGGLFF.

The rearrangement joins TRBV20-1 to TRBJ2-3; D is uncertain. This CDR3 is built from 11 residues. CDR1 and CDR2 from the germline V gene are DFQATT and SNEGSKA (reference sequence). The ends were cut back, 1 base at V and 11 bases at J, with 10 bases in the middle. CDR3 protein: CSARVGFWQYF. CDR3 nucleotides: TGCAGTGCTAGAGTTGGTTTCTGGCAGTATTTT.

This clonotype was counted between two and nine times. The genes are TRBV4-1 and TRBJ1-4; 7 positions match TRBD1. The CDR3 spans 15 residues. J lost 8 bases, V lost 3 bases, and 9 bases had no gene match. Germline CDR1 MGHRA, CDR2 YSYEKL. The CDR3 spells CASSHTGDVREKLFF. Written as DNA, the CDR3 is TGCGCCAGCAGCCATACAGGGGATGTGAGGGAAAAACTGTTTTTT.

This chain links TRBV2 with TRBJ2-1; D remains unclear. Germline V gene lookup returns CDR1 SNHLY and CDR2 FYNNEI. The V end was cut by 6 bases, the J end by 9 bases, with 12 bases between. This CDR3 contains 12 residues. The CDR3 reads CASSGLEVEQFF. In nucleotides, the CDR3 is TGTGCCAGCAGCGGTTTAGAGGTTGAGCAGTTCTTC.

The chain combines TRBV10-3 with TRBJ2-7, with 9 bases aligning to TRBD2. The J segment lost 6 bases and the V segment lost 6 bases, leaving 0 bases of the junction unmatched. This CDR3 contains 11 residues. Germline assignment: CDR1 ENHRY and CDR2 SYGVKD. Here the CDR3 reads CAIRRGGEQYF. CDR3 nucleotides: TGTGCCATCAGGCGGGGGGGCGAGCAGTACTTC.

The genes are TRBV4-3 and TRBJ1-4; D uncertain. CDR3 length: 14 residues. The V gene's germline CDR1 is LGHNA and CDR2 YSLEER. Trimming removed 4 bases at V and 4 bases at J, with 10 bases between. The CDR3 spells CASSPGLDNEKLFF. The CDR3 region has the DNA TGCGCCAGCAGCCCAGGATTAGATAATGAAAAACTGTTTTTT.

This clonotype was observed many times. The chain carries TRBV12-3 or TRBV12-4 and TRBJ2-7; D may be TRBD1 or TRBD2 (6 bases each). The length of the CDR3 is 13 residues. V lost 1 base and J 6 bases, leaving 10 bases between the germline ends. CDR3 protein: CASSLGEGGEQYF. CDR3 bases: TGTGCCAGCAGTTTAGGCGAGGGGGGCGAGCAGTACTTC.

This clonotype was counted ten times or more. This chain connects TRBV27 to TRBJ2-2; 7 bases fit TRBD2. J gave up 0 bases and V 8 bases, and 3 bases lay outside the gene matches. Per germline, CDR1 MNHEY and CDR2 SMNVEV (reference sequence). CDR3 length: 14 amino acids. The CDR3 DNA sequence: TGTGCCAGCTTTGGGACTACGAACACCGGGGAGCTGTTTTTT. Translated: CASFGTTNTGELFF.

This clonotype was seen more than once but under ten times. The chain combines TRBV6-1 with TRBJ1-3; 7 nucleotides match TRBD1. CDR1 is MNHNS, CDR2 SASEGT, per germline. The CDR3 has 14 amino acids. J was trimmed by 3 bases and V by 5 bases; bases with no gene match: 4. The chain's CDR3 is CASSPTGDGNTIYF. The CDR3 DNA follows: TGTGCCAGCAGTCCAACAGGGGATGGAAACACCATATATTTT.

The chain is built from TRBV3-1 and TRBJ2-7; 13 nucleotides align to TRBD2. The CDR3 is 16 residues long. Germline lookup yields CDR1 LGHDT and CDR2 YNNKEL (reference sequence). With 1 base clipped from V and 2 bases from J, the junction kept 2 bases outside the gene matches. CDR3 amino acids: CASSQVGLAGTYEQYF. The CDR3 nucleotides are TGTGCCAGCAGCCAAGTGGGACTAGCGGGGACCTACGAGCAGTACTTC.

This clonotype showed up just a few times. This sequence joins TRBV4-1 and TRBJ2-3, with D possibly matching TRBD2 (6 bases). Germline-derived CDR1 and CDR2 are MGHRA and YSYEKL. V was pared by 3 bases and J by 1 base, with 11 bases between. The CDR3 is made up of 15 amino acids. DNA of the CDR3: TGCGCCAGCAGCCACGTTAGCGGCGGCACAGATACGCAGTATTTT. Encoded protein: CASSHVSGGTDTQYF.

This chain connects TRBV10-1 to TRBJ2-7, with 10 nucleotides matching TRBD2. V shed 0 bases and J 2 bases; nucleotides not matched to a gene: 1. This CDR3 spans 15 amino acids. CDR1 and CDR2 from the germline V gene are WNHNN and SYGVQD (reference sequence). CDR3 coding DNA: TGCGCCAGCAGTGAGTCCAGCGGGAGGGCCTACGAGCAGTACTTC. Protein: CASSESSGRAYEQYF.

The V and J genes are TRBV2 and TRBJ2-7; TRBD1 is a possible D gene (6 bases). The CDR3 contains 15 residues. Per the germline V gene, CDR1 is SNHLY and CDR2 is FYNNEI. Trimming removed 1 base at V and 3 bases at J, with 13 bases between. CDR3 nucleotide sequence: TGTGCCAGCAGTGAAGATGTAACAGGGCGCTACGAGCAGTACTTC. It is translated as CASSEDVTGRYEQYF.

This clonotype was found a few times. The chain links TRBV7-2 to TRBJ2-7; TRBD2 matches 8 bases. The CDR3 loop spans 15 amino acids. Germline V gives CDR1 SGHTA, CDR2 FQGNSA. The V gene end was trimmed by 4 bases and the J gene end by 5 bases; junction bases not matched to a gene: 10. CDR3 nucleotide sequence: TGTGCCAGCAGCTATAAGGGACTAGTTTATCACGAGCAGTACTTC. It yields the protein CASSYKGLVYHEQYF.

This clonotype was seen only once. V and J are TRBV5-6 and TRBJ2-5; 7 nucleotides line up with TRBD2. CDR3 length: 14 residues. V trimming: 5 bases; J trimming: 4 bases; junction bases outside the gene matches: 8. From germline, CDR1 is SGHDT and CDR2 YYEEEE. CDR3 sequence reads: CASRLRGGGETQYF. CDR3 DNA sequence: TGTGCCAGCAGGCTGCGCGGGGGTGGAGAGACCCAGTACTTC.

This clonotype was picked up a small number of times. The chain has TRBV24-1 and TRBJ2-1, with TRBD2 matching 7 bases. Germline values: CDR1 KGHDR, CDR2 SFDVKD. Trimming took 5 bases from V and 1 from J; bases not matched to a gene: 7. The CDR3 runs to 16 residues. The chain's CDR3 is CATSGSRGESYNEQFF. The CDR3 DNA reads TGTGCCACCAGTGGGTCTCGGGGGGAATCCTACAATGAGCAGTTCTTC.

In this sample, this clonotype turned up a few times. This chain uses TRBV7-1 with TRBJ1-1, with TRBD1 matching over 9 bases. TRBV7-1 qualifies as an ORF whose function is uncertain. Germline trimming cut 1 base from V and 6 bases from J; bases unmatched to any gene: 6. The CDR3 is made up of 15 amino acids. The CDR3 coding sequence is TGTGCCAGCAGCTCAGTGGGACAGGGTTTCGCTGAAGCTTTCTTT. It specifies CASSSVGQGFAEAFF.

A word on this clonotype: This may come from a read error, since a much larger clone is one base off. CDR3 nucleotide sequence: TGTGCCTGCAGTTACCGGGAATCGGTTGGGGACGTGACAGATACGCAGTATTTT. Its translation: CACSYRESVGDVTDTQYF. The rearrangement joins TRBV2 to TRBJ2-3; D may match TRBD1 or TRBD2 (5 bases each). CDR3 length equals 18 residues. CDR1 is SNHLY and CDR2 is FYNNEI in the germline V gene.

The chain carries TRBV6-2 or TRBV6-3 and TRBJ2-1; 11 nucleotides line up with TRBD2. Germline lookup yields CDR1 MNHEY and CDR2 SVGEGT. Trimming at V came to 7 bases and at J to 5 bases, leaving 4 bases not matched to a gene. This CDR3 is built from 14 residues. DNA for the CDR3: TGTGCCAGCAAAACTAGCGGGGGAAACAATGAGCAGTTCTTC. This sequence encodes CASKTSGGNNEQFF.

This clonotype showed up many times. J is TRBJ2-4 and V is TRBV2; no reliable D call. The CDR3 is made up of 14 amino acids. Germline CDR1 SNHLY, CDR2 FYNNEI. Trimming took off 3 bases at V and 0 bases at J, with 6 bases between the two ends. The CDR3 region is CASSEAEAKNIQYF. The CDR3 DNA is TGTGCCAGCAGTGAGGCCGAAGCCAAAAACATTCAGTACTTC.